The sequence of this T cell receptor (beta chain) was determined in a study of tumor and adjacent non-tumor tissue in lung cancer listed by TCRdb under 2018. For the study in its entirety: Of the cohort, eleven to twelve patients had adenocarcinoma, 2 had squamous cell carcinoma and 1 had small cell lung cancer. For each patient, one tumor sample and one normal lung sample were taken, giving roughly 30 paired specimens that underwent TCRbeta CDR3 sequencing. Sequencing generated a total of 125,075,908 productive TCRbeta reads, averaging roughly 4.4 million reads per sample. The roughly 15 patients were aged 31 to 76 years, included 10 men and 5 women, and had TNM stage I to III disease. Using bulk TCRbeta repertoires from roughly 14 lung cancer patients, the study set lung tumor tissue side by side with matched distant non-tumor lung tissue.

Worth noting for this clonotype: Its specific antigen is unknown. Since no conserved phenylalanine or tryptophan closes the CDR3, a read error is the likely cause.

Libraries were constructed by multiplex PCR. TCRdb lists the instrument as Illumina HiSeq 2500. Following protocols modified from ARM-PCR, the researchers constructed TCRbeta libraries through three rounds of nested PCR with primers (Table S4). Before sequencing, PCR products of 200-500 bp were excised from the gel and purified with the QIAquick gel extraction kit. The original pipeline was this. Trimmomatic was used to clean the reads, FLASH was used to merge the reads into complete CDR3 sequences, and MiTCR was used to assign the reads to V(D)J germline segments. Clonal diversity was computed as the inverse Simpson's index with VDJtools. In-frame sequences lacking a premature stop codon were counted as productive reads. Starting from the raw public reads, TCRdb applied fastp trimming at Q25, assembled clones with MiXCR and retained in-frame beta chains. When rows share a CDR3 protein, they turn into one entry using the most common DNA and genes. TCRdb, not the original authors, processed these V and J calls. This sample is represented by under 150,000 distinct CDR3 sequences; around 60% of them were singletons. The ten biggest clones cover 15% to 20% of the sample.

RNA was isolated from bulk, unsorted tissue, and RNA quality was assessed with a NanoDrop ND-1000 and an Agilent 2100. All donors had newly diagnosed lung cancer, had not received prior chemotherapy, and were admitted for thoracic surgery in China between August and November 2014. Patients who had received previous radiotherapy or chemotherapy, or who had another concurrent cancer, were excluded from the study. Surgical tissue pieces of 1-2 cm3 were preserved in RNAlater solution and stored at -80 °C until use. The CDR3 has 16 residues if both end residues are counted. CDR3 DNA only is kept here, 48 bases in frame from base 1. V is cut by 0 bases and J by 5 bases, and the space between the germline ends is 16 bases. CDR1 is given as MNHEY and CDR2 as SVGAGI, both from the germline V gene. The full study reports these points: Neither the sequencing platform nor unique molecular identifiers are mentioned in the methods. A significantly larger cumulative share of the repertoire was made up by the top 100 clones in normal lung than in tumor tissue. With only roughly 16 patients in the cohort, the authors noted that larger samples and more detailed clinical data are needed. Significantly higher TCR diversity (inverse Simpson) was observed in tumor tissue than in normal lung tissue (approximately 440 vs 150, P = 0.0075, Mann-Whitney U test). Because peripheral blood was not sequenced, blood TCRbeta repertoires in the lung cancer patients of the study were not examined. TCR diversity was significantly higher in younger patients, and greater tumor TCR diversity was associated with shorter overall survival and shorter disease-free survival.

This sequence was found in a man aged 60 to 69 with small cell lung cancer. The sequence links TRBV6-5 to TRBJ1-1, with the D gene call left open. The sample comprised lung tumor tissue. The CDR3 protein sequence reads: CASSYSTLGEGTEAFL. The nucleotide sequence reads TGTGCCAGCAGTTACTCGACTTTGGGAGAAGGGACTGAAGCTTTCCTT.